This passage covers 18 T cell receptor beta chains from one sample sequenced in a study of CD8 T cells in Susac syndrome. With random hexamers, about 0.45 to 1 ug RNA was reverse transcribed. One entry per CDR3 protein, called by TCRdb with MiXCR from the immunoSEQ multiplex PCR reads. Among about 140,000 distinct CDR3 sequences, approximately 95% were seen once, and the ten largest hold 0.065% to 0.1%. Specimen: CD4+ T cells from PBMCs. These receptors came from a human donor in good health.

The chain couples TRBV7-8 to TRBJ2-2; 7 nucleotides align to TRBD1. The CDR3 has 17 residues. Per the germline V gene, CDR1 is SGHVS and CDR2 is FQNEAQ. Germline trimming cut 4 bases from V and 6 bases from J; bases unmatched to any gene: 14. As DNA, the CDR3 is TGTGCCAGCAGCTACGTGAGAAACAGGGGCCAGTCCGGGGAGCTGTTTTTT. Amino acid sequence: CASSYVRNRGQSGELFF. The full variable domain, completed using reference TRBV7-8 and TRBJ2-2, is GAGVSQSPRYKVAKRGQDVALRCDPISGHVSLFWYQQALGQGPEFLTYFQNEAQLDKSGLPSDRFFAERPEGSVSTLKIQRTQQEDSAVYLCASSYVRNRGQSGELFFGEGSRLTVL.

The rearrangement uses TRBV24-1 and TRBJ2-3; TRBD1 might be the D (6 bases). Germline V lookup: CDR1 KGHDR, CDR2 SFDVKD. Trimming stripped 6 bases from V and 1 base from J, with 7 bases between. The CDR3 is made up of 13 amino acids. CDR3 DNA sequence: TGTGCCACCAGTAGACAGGGCACAGATACGCAGTATTTT. It codes for CATSRQGTDTQYF.

The genes are TRBV7-8 and TRBJ1-1, with D perhaps matching TRBD1 (5 bases). V lost 4 bases, J lost 5 bases, and 11 bases lay in between. This CDR3 is built from 13 residues. In germline, CDR1 is SGHVS, CDR2 FQNEAQ. The CDR3 loop is CASSWGEVTEAFF. Here the CDR3 DNA reads TGTGCCAGCAGCTGGGGGGAGGTTACTGAAGCTTTCTTT.

The chain uses TRBV28 and TRBJ2-1; 7 positions match TRBD1. CDR1 is MDHEN and CDR2 is SYDVKM in the germline V gene. J gave up 5 bases and V 5 bases, and 6 bases lay outside the gene matches. There are 14 residues in the CDR3. This CDR3 is CASSPRTGNNEQFF. The DNA of the CDR3 is TGTGCCAGCAGTCCACGGACAGGTAACAATGAGCAGTTCTTC.

The CDR3 spells CASRKQRGEVNTEAFF. In DNA, the CDR3 is TGTGCCAGCAGAAAACAAAGGGGAGAGGTGAACACTGAAGCTTTCTTT. V usage is TRBV12-3 or TRBV12-4 and J usage is TRBJ1-1; perhaps TRBD1 as D (5 bases). The CDR3 has 16 residues. V lost 6 bases and J 0 bases, leaving 17 bases between the germline ends.

This clonotype was seen a single time. This chain connects TRBV7-8 to TRBJ1-3; the D is unclear. The ends were cut back, 1 base at V and 2 bases at J, with 9 bases in the middle. From germline, CDR1 is SGHVS and CDR2 FQNEAQ. The CDR3 length is 15 residues. CDR3 sequence (DNA): TGTGCCAGCAGCTTAGGGGAACGTACTGGAAACACCATATATTTT. It yields the protein CASSLGERTGNTIYF.

The rearrangement joins TRBV5-6 to TRBJ2-7, with D maybe TRBD2 (5 bases). The V gene lost 0 bases and the J gene lost 3 bases, with 10 bases spanning the gap. CDR3 length equals 14 residues. Germline V gives CDR1 SGHDT, CDR2 YYEEEE. CDR3 amino acids: CASSLGAVLYEQYF. The CDR3 DNA follows: TGTGCCAGCAGCTTGGGAGCGGTCCTCTACGAGCAGTACTTC.

The chain uses TRBV5-1 and TRBJ1-2; D is ambiguous. CDR1 SGHRS and CDR2 YFSETQ come from the germline V gene. CDR3 length: 12 amino acids. Trimming removed 7 bases from V and 6 bases from J, with 13 bases in between. CDR3 nucleotide sequence: TGCGCCAGCGGGGAGGATTTTAATGGCTACACCTTC. It yields the protein CASGEDFNGYTF.

This clonotype appeared once. CDR3 in amino acids: CASSRDSGAEAFF. The CDR3 DNA sequence: TGCGCCAGCAGCCGGGACTCCGGGGCTGAAGCTTTCTTT. The chain employs TRBV5-1 and TRBJ1-1, with D tentatively TRBD1 (5 bases). Germline CDR1 SGHRS, CDR2 YFSETQ. V lost 4 bases to trimming and J lost 6 bases, with 13 bases between them. The CDR3 sequence is 13 residues long.

The rearrangement uses TRBV2 and TRBJ2-3; a possible D gene is TRBD2 (5 bases). V lost 6 bases and J lost 4, with 11 bases in between. CDR3 size: 13 residues. Looked up from germline, CDR1 is SNHLY and CDR2 is FYNNEI. CDR3 nucleotide sequence: TGTGCCAGCAGGAGGGATCTTCCAGATACGCAGTATTTT. It yields the protein CASRRDLPDTQYF.

The chain couples TRBV20-1 to TRBJ2-3, with D possibly called TRBD1 or TRBD2 (5 bases each). CDR1 is DFQATT, CDR2 SNEGSKA, per germline (reference sequence). Trimming left V 5 bases short and J 0 bases short, with 15 bases between. The CDR3 spans 15 residues. The CDR3 region has the DNA TGCAGTGCTCCTCCCCGGGACGGGAGCACAGATACGCAGTATTTT. Amino acids: CSAPPRDGSTDTQYF.

This clonotype was seen a single time. The chain couples TRBV5-4 to TRBJ2-3; D is uncertain. Trimming removed 0 bases at V and 2 bases at J, with 7 bases between. The CDR3 spans 14 residues. CDR1 and CDR2 (germline): SGHNT, YYREEE (reference sequence). The CDR3 DNA is TGTGCCAGCAGCTTGGGGACCTTCACAGATACGCAGTATTTT. Its translation: CASSLGTFTDTQYF.

This clonotype was counted once. The chain employs TRBV29-1 and TRBJ2-3, with D unclear. Germline CDR1 reads SQVTM; CDR2 reads ANQGSEA. The CDR3 consists of 13 residues. Between the trimmed V and J ends, which lost 5 bases and 6 bases, there was a span of 15 bases. The CDR3 nucleotides are TGCAGCGTTTTGCCAGACGTGATGGATACGCAGTATTTT. Translation: CSVLPDVMDTQYF.

In this sample, this clonotype turned up a few times. The V call is TRBV12-3 or TRBV12-4, the J call TRBJ1-2, with D unresolved. V was clipped by 3 bases and J by 3 bases, with 2 bases between them. The CDR3 is 11 amino acids. The CDR3 DNA reads TGTGCCAGCAGTTTGGACTATGGCTACACCTTC. This codes for CASSLDYGYTF.

This clonotype was seen only once. This rearrangement joins TRBV11-2 to TRBJ1-1, with D uncertain. The CDR3 is made up of 14 amino acids. Trimming took off 1 base at V and 5 bases at J, with 11 bases between the two ends. CDR1 SGHAT and CDR2 FQNNGV come from the germline V gene. The CDR3: CASSLGEWFTEAFF. The CDR3 DNA is TGTGCCAGCAGCTTAGGGGAGTGGTTTACTGAAGCTTTCTTT.

The chain uses TRBV5-1 and TRBJ2-5; 14 bases align to TRBD2. The CDR3 totals 15 residues. Trimming cost V 4 bases and J 3 bases; bases outside gene matches: 2. Germline V lookup: CDR1 SGHRS, CDR2 YFSETQ. CDR3: CASSGGLAGEETQYF. The DNA for the CDR3 is TGCGCCAGCAGCGGGGGACTAGCGGGAGAAGAGACCCAGTACTTC.

The chain carries TRBV3-1 and TRBJ2-1; TRBD2 aligns across 12 bases. V gave up 5 bases and J gave up 7 bases; unmatched junction bases: 6. CDR3 length: 15 residues. Germline V gene sequence: CDR1 LGHDT, CDR2 YNNKEL (reference sequence). The CDR3 protein is CASSYLTSGRNEQFF. In DNA, the CDR3 is TGTGCCAGCAGCTACCTGACTAGCGGGAGAAATGAGCAGTTCTTC.

This clonotype was observed a few times. The chain joins TRBV29-1 to TRBJ1-1; the D is unclear. The length of the CDR3 is 13 residues. V lost 4 bases to trimming and J lost 4 bases, with 13 bases between them. Germline assignment: CDR1 SQVTM and CDR2 ANQGSEA. CDR3 DNA sequence: TGCAGCGTTGGAGGGAGCTTGGGCACTGAAGCTTTCTTT. It is translated as CSVGGSLGTEAFF.